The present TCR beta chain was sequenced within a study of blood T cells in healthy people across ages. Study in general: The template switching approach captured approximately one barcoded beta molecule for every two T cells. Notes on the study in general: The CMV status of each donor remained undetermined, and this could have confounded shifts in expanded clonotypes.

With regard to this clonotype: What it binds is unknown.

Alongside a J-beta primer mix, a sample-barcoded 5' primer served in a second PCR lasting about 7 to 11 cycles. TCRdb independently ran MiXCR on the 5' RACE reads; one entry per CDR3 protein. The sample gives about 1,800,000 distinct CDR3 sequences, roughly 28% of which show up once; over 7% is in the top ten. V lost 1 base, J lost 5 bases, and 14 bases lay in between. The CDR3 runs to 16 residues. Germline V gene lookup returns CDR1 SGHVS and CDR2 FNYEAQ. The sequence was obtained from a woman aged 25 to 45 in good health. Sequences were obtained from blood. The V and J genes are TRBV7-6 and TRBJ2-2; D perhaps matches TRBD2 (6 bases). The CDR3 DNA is TGTGCCAGCAGCTTAGGGACGGGGGAAGGGACCGGGGAGCTGTTTTTT. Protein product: CASSLGTGEGTGELFF.